These T cell receptor beta chains were read from a single sample in a study of shared clonotypes between healthy human individuals. Libraries were prepared by immunoSEQ multiplex PCR; TCRdb keeps only in-frame clonotypes and omits some of them. The sample records around 750,000 clones, approximately 79% being singletons. The sample was memory CD4+ T cells sorted from blood. The origin of the receptors is a woman between 25 and 40 years old in good health. Each CDR3 is given with its conserved first and last residue. Each record gives: V gene, J gene, clone size, D gene, CDR3 protein, CDR3 DNA. The D gene is left open where the match is weak. Rows give clone size only sometimes, using once, few, many, or a class for an expanded clone.

v_gene: TRBV18
j_gene: TRBJ1-4
abundance: NA
d_gene: NA
CDR3aa: CASSPRKGLTNEKLFF
CDR3nt: TGTGCCAGCTCACCAAGGAAGGGATTAACTAATGAAAAACTGTTTTTT

v_gene: TRBV5-1
j_gene: TRBJ2-2
abundance: once
d_gene: TRBD1
CDR3aa: CASSGQGDTGELFF
CDR3nt: TGCGCCAGCAGCGGACAGGGGGACACCGGGGAGCTGTTTTTT

v_gene: TRBV30
j_gene: TRBJ2-1
abundance: NA
d_gene: TRBD2
CDR3aa: CAWSPTSANNEQFF
CDR3nt: TGTGCCTGGAGTCCGACTAGCGCAAACAATGAGCAGTTCTTC

v_gene: TRBV6-1
j_gene: TRBJ2-7
abundance: NA
d_gene: NA
CDR3aa: CASSEGANGWEYF
CDR3nt: TGTGCCAGCAGTGAAGGGGCGAACGGCTGGGAGTACTTC

v_gene: TRBV19
j_gene: TRBJ1-1
abundance: NA
d_gene: NA
CDR3aa: CAASSITNTEAFF
CDR3nt: TGTGCCGCCAGTAGTATAACGAACACTGAAGCTTTCTTT

v_gene: TRBV14
j_gene: TRBJ2-7
abundance: NA
d_gene: TRBD2
CDR3aa: CASSRTGTSVLQYF
CDR3nt: TGTGCCAGCAGCCGAACCGGGACTAGCGTCCTTCAGTACTTC

v_gene: TRBV11-2
j_gene: TRBJ1-2
abundance: NA
d_gene: TRBD1
CDR3aa: CASSFVDRGDYGYTF
CDR3nt: TGTGCCAGCAGCTTTGTTGACAGGGGGGACTATGGCTACACCTTC

v_gene: TRBV4-1
j_gene: TRBJ1-5
abundance: NA
d_gene: NA
CDR3aa: CASSPEDRIDQPQHF
CDR3nt: TGCGCCAGCAGCCCCGAGGACAGAATCGATCAGCCCCAGCATTTT

v_gene: TRBV5-1
j_gene: TRBJ2-7
abundance: few
d_gene: NA
CDR3aa: CASSLASGTEQYF
CDR3nt: TGCGCCAGCAGCTTGGCCTCTGGGACCGAGCAGTACTTC

v_gene: TRBV5-1
j_gene: TRBJ2-3
abundance: NA
d_gene: NA
CDR3aa: CASSWGGGGASTDTQYF
CDR3nt: TGCGCCAGCAGCTGGGGAGGTGGTGGAGCTAGCACAGATACGCAGTATTTT

v_gene: TRBV28
j_gene: TRBJ1-2
abundance: once
d_gene: NA
CDR3aa: CASSSADGGASNYGYTF
CDR3nt: TGTGCCAGCAGTTCGGCGGACGGGGGAGCTTCTAACTATGGCTACACCTTC

v_gene: TRBV5-1
j_gene: TRBJ2-3
abundance: NA
d_gene: NA
CDR3aa: CASSSLKASDTDTQYF
CDR3nt: TGCGCCAGCAGCTCCCTTAAAGCCTCTGACACAGATACGCAGTATTTT

v_gene: TRBV7-8
j_gene: TRBJ2-7
abundance: few
d_gene: TRBD1
CDR3aa: CASSGRQGVYEQYF
CDR3nt: TGTGCCAGCAGCGGCAGACAGGGGGTCTACGAGCAGTACTTC

v_gene: TRBV5-1
j_gene: TRBJ2-1
abundance: NA
d_gene: TRBD2
CDR3aa: CASSFPGTSGKEGSYNEQFF
CDR3nt: TGCGCCAGCAGCTTCCCAGGGACTAGCGGGAAAGAGGGCTCCTACAATGAGCAGTTCTTC

v_gene: TRBV2
j_gene: TRBJ1-5
abundance: once
d_gene: NA
CDR3aa: CASSEAGASSNQPQHF
CDR3nt: TGTGCCAGCAGTGAAGCCGGGGCCTCTAGCAATCAGCCCCAGCATTTT

v_gene: TRBV5-8
j_gene: TRBJ1-2
abundance: NA
d_gene: NA
CDR3aa: CASSGRGVRNYGYTF
CDR3nt: TGTGCCAGCAGCGGAAGGGGCGTGAGGAACTATGGCTACACCTTC

v_gene: TRBV25-1
j_gene: TRBJ2-5
abundance: NA
d_gene: TRBD2
CDR3aa: CASSDQEAGAPQETQYF
CDR3nt: TGTGCCAGCAGTGATCAGGAAGCGGGAGCCCCCCAAGAGACCCAGTACTTC

v_gene: TRBV4-1
j_gene: TRBJ2-7
abundance: NA
d_gene: TRBD1
CDR3aa: CASRRTGDYEQYF
CDR3nt: TGCGCCAGCAGGCGAACAGGGGACTACGAGCAGTACTTC

v_gene: TRBV28
j_gene: TRBJ1-1
abundance: NA
d_gene: NA
CDR3aa: CASSTPTVMNTEAFF
CDR3nt: TGTGCCAGCAGTACCCCGACAGTCATGAACACTGAAGCTTTCTTT

v_gene: TRBV28
j_gene: TRBJ1-2
abundance: NA
d_gene: NA
CDR3aa: CASRRGGQSYGYTF
CDR3nt: TGTGCCAGCAGGAGAGGCGGACAGAGCTATGGCTACACCTTC

v_gene: TRBV7-9
j_gene: TRBJ2-1
abundance: many
d_gene: NA
CDR3aa: CASSLASHNNEQFF
CDR3nt: TGTGCCAGCAGCTTAGCGTCCCACAACAATGAGCAGTTCTTC

v_gene: TRBV10-3
j_gene: TRBJ1-5
abundance: NA
d_gene: NA
CDR3aa: CAISESVSENQPQHF
CDR3nt: TGTGCCATCAGTGAGTCGGTTTCAGAGAATCAGCCCCAGCATTTT

v_gene: TRBV7-8
j_gene: TRBJ1-1
abundance: NA
d_gene: NA
CDR3aa: CASRPFAGGMNTEAFF
CDR3nt: TGTGCCAGCAGGCCATTTGCCGGGGGTATGAACACTGAAGCTTTCTTT

v_gene: TRBV5-1
j_gene: TRBJ2-1
abundance: few
d_gene: TRBD2
CDR3aa: CASNLAGGYNEQFF
CDR3nt: TGCGCCAGCAATCTAGCGGGAGGTTACAATGAGCAGTTCTTC

v_gene: TRBV28
j_gene: TRBJ1-2
abundance: NA
d_gene: TRBD1
CDR3aa: CASWGGERQGSYGYTF
CDR3nt: TGTGCCAGCTGGGGCGGGGAAAGACAGGGGAGCTATGGCTACACCTTC

v_gene: TRBV28
j_gene: TRBJ2-7
abundance: NA
d_gene: TRBD1
CDR3aa: CASSRALGQGVEQYF
CDR3nt: TGTGCCAGCAGTCGCGCTTTGGGACAGGGAGTTGAGCAGTACTTC

v_gene: TRBV18
j_gene: TRBJ2-3
abundance: NA
d_gene: NA
CDR3aa: CASSPVRGPDTQYF
CDR3nt: TGTGCCAGCTCACCTGTCAGAGGGCCGGATACGCAGTATTTT

v_gene: TRBV5-6
j_gene: TRBJ2-2
abundance: NA
d_gene: NA
CDR3aa: CASSLLGPTFTNTGELFF
CDR3nt: TGTGCCAGCAGCTTGCTGGGACCAACTTTCACGAACACCGGGGAGCTGTTTTTT

v_gene: TRBV27
j_gene: TRBJ2-7
abundance: NA
d_gene: TRBD1
CDR3aa: CASRTWTGENEQYF
CDR3nt: TGTGCCAGCAGAACCTGGACAGGGGAAAACGAGCAGTACTTC

v_gene: TRBV11-2
j_gene: TRBJ2-4
abundance: NA
d_gene: TRBD2
CDR3aa: CASSSTSGRNIQYF
CDR3nt: TGTGCCAGCAGCTCGACTAGCGGGAGGAACATTCAGTACTTC

v_gene: TRBV5-1
j_gene: TRBJ2-3
abundance: many
d_gene: NA
CDR3aa: CASSLSGHSTDTQYF
CDR3nt: TGCGCCAGCAGCTTGTCGGGACACTCCACAGATACGCAGTATTTT

v_gene: TRBV5-1
j_gene: TRBJ2-7
abundance: NA
d_gene: TRBD2
CDR3aa: CASSLGLRSGRAFYEQYF
CDR3nt: TGCGCCAGCAGCTTAGGGCTCAGGAGCGGGAGGGCATTCTACGAGCAGTACTTC

v_gene: TRBV11-3
j_gene: TRBJ1-1
abundance: few
d_gene: NA
CDR3aa: CASSLDLSGEMNTEAFF
CDR3nt: TGTGCCAGCAGCTTAGATTTATCGGGGGAGATGAACACTGAAGCTTTCTTT

v_gene: TRBV27
j_gene: TRBJ2-1
abundance: NA
d_gene: NA
CDR3aa: CASRDDGQGLSGSVHNEQFF
CDR3nt: TGTGCCAGCAGAGATGACGGACAGGGTCTCAGCGGGAGTGTCCACAATGAGCAGTTCTTC

v_gene: TRBV21-1
j_gene: TRBJ1-2
abundance: NA
d_gene: NA
CDR3aa: CASPTFYPRADYGYTF
CDR3nt: TGTGCCAGCCCCACGTTTTATCCGAGGGCTGACTATGGCTACACCTTC

v_gene: TRBV18
j_gene: TRBJ2-2
abundance: few
d_gene: NA
CDR3aa: CASSPSAGGTGELFF
CDR3nt: TGTGCCAGCTCACCATCGGCCGGGGGCACCGGGGAGCTGTTTTTT

v_gene: TRBV10-1
j_gene: TRBJ2-3
abundance: NA
d_gene: TRBD2
CDR3aa: CASTKTSGTTDTQYF
CDR3nt: TGCGCCAGCACTAAGACTAGCGGGACCACAGATACGCAGTATTTT

v_gene: TRBV19
j_gene: TRBJ1-5
abundance: NA
d_gene: NA
CDR3aa: CASSISPLPSNQPQHF
CDR3nt: TGTGCCAGTAGTATTAGTCCACTCCCATCAAATCAGCCCCAGCATTTT

v_gene: TRBV11-2
j_gene: TRBJ2-7
abundance: NA
d_gene: NA
CDR3aa: CASSFGQGYEQYF
CDR3nt: TGTGCCAGCAGCTTCGGCCAAGGCTACGAGCAGTACTTC

v_gene: TRBV28
j_gene: TRBJ2-7
abundance: NA
d_gene: NA
CDR3aa: CASRAGYEQYF
CDR3nt: TGTGCCAGCAGGGCAGGGTACGAGCAGTACTTC

v_gene: TRBV5-1
j_gene: TRBJ1-2
abundance: few
d_gene: NA
CDR3aa: CASSPAGQSDYGYTF
CDR3nt: TGCGCCAGCAGCCCCGCGGGGCAAAGTGACTATGGCTACACCTTC

v_gene: TRBV29-1
j_gene: TRBJ2-3
abundance: NA
d_gene: TRBD2
CDR3aa: CSVEGSSGRAPGTDTQYF
CDR3nt: TGCAGCGTTGAAGGATCTAGCGGGAGGGCCCCGGGCACAGATACGCAGTATTTT

v_gene: TRBV10-3
j_gene: TRBJ2-7
abundance: NA
d_gene: TRBD2
CDR3aa: CAISLGRDSYEQYF
CDR3nt: TGTGCCATCAGTTTAGGGAGGGACTCCTACGAGCAGTACTTC

v_gene: TRBV20-1
j_gene: TRBJ1-2
abundance: NA
d_gene: NA
CDR3aa: CSAPVNYGYTF
CDR3nt: TGCAGTGCCCCCGTTAACTATGGCTACACCTTC

v_gene: TRBV5-1
j_gene: TRBJ2-5
abundance: NA
d_gene: NA
CDR3aa: CASSSGTAAWETQYF
CDR3nt: TGCGCCAGCAGCTCCGGGACCGCGGCGTGGGAGACCCAGTACTTC

v_gene: TRBV10-2
j_gene: TRBJ2-4
abundance: NA
d_gene: NA
CDR3aa: CASPTSMGNIQYF
CDR3nt: TGCGCCAGCCCGACTAGTATGGGGAACATTCAGTACTTC

v_gene: TRBV27
j_gene: TRBJ2-1
abundance: once
d_gene: NA
CDR3aa: CASSEEPGRPSNEQFF
CDR3nt: TGTGCCAGCAGTGAGGAACCGGGACGGCCGTCCAATGAGCAGTTCTTC

v_gene: TRBV5-6
j_gene: TRBJ1-2
abundance: few
d_gene: TRBD1
CDR3aa: CASSRGQQGVANYGYTF
CDR3nt: TGTGCCAGCAGCCGGGGGCAGCAGGGGGTAGCTAACTATGGCTACACCTTC

v_gene: TRBV19
j_gene: TRBJ2-5
abundance: NA
d_gene: NA
CDR3aa: CASSLATRETQYF
CDR3nt: TGTGCCAGTAGTTTGGCTACACGGGAGACCCAGTACTTC

v_gene: TRBV2
j_gene: TRBJ2-7
abundance: few
d_gene: TRBD2
CDR3aa: CASTFPSGSSYEQYF
CDR3nt: TGTGCCAGCACCTTTCCTAGCGGGAGCTCCTACGAGCAGTACTTC

v_gene: TRBV5-1
j_gene: TRBJ1-2
abundance: NA
d_gene: NA
CDR3aa: CASSLTGQNYGYTF
CDR3nt: TGCGCCAGCAGCTTGACTGGCCAAAACTATGGCTACACCTTC

v_gene: TRBV18
j_gene: TRBJ2-5
abundance: few
d_gene: NA
CDR3aa: CASYKAETQYF
CDR3nt: TGTGCCAGCTACAAGGCGGAGACCCAGTACTTC